These 13 T cell receptor beta chains came from one sample sequenced in a study of Ad26.COV2.S vaccination and SARS-CoV-2 variants. Noted treatment: 15 to 20 received Ad26.COV2.S at low or high dose, single or two shots; 5 received placebo; per-sample allocation not given. Day 63 after the first injection of vaccine or placebo was the sampling time. TCRdb's copy holds only in-frame clones and misses some; the assay was immunoSEQ multiplex PCR. The profile covers more than 300,000 clones, with approximately 86% appearing a single time and 2% to 2.5% taken by the ten largest. The material was peripheral blood, obtained in a trial of Ad26.COV2.S vaccine versus placebo. Source of these receptors: a person between 18 and 60 years old who received the Ad26.COV2.S COVID-19 vaccine or a placebo.

The rearrangement uses TRBV18 and TRBJ1-1, with D unclear. Germline V gene sequence: CDR1 KGHSH, CDR2 LQKENI. The CDR3 covers 14 residues. The V end lost 3 bases, the J end lost 1 base, and 9 bases lay between the germline ends. The CDR3: CASSPHPGNTEAFF. The DNA for the CDR3 is TGTGCCAGCTCACCTCATCCAGGGAACACTGAAGCTTTCTTT.

This CDR3 is CAISDSYEQYF. The CDR3 nucleotides read TGTGCCATCAGTGACAGCTACGAGCAGTACTTC. This sequence joins TRBV10-3 and TRBJ2-7; no clear D gene. CDR3 length: 11 residues. Germline V gene data show CDR1 as ENHRY and CDR2 as SYGVKD. V was pared by 3 bases and J by 3 bases, with 3 bases between.

The V call is TRBV18, the J call TRBJ1-4; weak D call: TRBD1 (5 bases). Between the trimmed V and J ends, which lost 5 bases and 6 bases, there was a span of 19 bases. CDR1 is KGHSH, CDR2 LQKENI, per germline. The CDR3 spans 16 residues. This chain's CDR3 is CASSKVLPGWDEKLFF. CDR3 DNA sequence: TGTGCCAGCTCAAAAGTCCTCCCAGGGTGGGATGAAAAACTGTTTTTT.

The genes are TRBV11-3 and TRBJ2-1, with D unresolved. This CDR3 has 15 residues. The germline V gene has CDR1 SGHNT and CDR2 YENEEA. Trimming pared 3 bases from V and 0 bases from J, leaving 9 bases between. CDR3 in amino acids: CASSFSTVSYNEQFF. The CDR3 DNA sequence: TGTGCCAGCAGCTTTTCGACTGTCTCCTACAATGAGCAGTTCTTC.

The CDR3 region is CASSPGRGNTIYF. DNA for the CDR3: TGCGCCAGCAGTCCGGGTAGAGGAAACACCATATATTTT. The V and J genes are TRBV23-1 and TRBJ1-3; the D is unclear. Being an ORF, TRBV23-1 has a function that is uncertain. This CDR3 has 13 residues. The V end was cut by 4 bases, the J end by 4 bases, with 8 bases between.

V and J are TRBV28 and TRBJ1-1; D not resolved. Germline values: CDR1 MDHEN, CDR2 SYDVKM. The CDR3 totals 14 residues. The V gene lost 0 bases and the J gene lost 4 bases, with 9 bases spanning the gap. CDR3 residues: CASSLWGRRTEAFF. As DNA, the CDR3 is TGTGCCAGCAGTTTATGGGGAAGGCGCACTGAAGCTTTCTTT.

This chain joins TRBV7-9 and TRBJ2-7; D unresolved. Per the germline V gene, CDR1 is SEHNR and CDR2 is FQNEAQ (reference sequence). This CDR3 has 14 amino acids. The ends were cut back, 1 base at V and 0 bases at J, with 7 bases in the middle. In DNA form, the CDR3 reads TGTGCCAGCAGCTTAGTTACAGTCTCCTACGAGCAGTACTTC. This codes for CASSLVTVSYEQYF. The full variable domain, in which reference TRBV7-9 and TRBJ2-7 provide the parts outside the CDR3, is DTGVSQNPRHKITKRGQNVTFRCDPISEHNRLYWYRQTLGQGPEFLTYFQNEAQLEKSRLLSDRFSAERPKGSFSTLEIQRTEQGDSAMYLCASSLVTVSYEQYFGPGTRLTVT.

This chain links TRBV18 with TRBJ1-1; D is undetermined. V dropped 3 bases and J dropped 2 bases, with 7 bases sitting between them. The germline gives CDR1 KGHSH, CDR2 LQKENI. The CDR3 has 13 residues. The CDR3 nucleotides read TGTGCCAGCTCACCGGATGGAAACACTGAAGCTTTCTTT. Encoded protein: CASSPDGNTEAFF.

The chain carries TRBV12-5 and TRBJ2-1; no reliable D call. V lost 3 bases to trimming and J lost 1 base, with 22 bases between them. This CDR3 is 19 amino acids long. Germline CDR1 and CDR2: LGHNT and FRNRAP. CDR3 residues: CASGFLLPRDGFSYNEQFF. The DNA for the CDR3 is TGTGCTAGTGGTTTTCTCCTTCCCCGTGACGGATTTTCCTACAATGAGCAGTTCTTC.

The chain joins TRBV5-1 to TRBJ1-1; 8 bases are shared with TRBD1. The CDR3 is made up of 14 amino acids. CDR1 and CDR2 (germline): SGHRS, YFSETQ. V trimming: 2 bases; J trimming: 5 bases; junction bases outside the gene matches: 5. CDR3 in DNA: TGCGCCAGCAGCTTCATACAGGGGGGGACTGAAGCTTTCTTT. It specifies CASSFIQGGTEAFF.

The rearrangement uses TRBV7-9 and TRBJ1-3; TRBD1 aligns across 8 bases. From germline, CDR1 is SEHNR and CDR2 FQNEAQ (reference sequence). This CDR3 is built from 16 residues. The V segment lost 5 bases and the J segment 0 bases; nucleotides outside the gene matches: 6. CDR3 nucleotide sequence: TGTGCCAGCAGCCCACCGGGACAGGCCTCTGGAAACACCATATATTTT. Translated, it gives CASSPPGQASGNTIYF.

This clone has just a few counts. The V call is TRBV20-1, the J call TRBJ2-5; a weak D match, TRBD2 (6 bases). Trimming shortened V by 6 bases and J by 9 bases, and 11 bases separated the two germline ends. Germline CDR1 reads DFQATT; CDR2 reads SNEGSKA (reference sequence). The CDR3 spans 10 residues. The CDR3, as DNA: TGCAGTGCGAGCAGCGGGCCCCAGTACTTC. Amino acids: CSASSGPQYF.

The chain carries TRBV12-3 or TRBV12-4 and TRBJ1-5; TRBD1 is a possible D gene (6 bases). The CDR3 covers 13 residues. The ends were cut back, 5 bases at V and 6 bases at J, with 11 bases in the middle. CDR3 DNA: TGTGCCAGCAGTAACAGGGTCCCTCAGCCCCAGCATTTT. It specifies CASSNRVPQPQHF.